This T cell receptor beta chain was profiled in a study of blood T cells in healthy people across ages. Turning to the study itself: Per two T cells, about one barcoded beta molecule was captured through template switching.

Every donor contributed approximately 10 milliliters of peripheral blood by blood draw. Next came a second PCR, run for about 7 to 12 cycles, which used a sample-barcoded 5' primer along with a J-beta primer mix. MiXCR, applied by TCRdb to the 5' RACE reads, yields one record per CDR3 protein. In the table there are about 680,000 distinct CDR3 sequences, roughly 49% of which are singletons. The CDR3 is 13 residues long. V shed 1 base and J shed 6 bases, with 7 bases lying between them. Looked up from germline, CDR1 is SGHTA and CDR2 is FQGNSA. The genes are TRBV7-2 and TRBJ1-5; D ambiguous. The sequencing input was blood. The TCR originated in an older woman in good health. The CDR3 nucleotides are TGTGCCAGCAGCTTAGAGGTTCCTCAGCCCCAGCATTTT. It specifies CASSLEVPQPQHF.